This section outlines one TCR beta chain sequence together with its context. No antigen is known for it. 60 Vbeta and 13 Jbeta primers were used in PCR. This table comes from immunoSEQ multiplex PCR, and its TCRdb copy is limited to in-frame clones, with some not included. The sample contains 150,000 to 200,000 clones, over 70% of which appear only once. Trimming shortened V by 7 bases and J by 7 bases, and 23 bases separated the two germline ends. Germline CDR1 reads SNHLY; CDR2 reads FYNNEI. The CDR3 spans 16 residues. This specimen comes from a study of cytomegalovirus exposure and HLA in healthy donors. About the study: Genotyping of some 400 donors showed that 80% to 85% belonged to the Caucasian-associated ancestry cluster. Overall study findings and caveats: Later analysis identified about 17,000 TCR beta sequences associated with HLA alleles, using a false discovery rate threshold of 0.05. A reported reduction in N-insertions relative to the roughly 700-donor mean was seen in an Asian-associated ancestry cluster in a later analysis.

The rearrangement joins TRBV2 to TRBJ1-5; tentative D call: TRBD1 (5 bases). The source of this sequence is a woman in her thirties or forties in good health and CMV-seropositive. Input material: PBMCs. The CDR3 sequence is CASTNRQIIRGQPQHF. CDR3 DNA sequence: TGTGCCAGCACCAACCGACAGATAATTCGTGGCCAGCCCCAGCATTTT.